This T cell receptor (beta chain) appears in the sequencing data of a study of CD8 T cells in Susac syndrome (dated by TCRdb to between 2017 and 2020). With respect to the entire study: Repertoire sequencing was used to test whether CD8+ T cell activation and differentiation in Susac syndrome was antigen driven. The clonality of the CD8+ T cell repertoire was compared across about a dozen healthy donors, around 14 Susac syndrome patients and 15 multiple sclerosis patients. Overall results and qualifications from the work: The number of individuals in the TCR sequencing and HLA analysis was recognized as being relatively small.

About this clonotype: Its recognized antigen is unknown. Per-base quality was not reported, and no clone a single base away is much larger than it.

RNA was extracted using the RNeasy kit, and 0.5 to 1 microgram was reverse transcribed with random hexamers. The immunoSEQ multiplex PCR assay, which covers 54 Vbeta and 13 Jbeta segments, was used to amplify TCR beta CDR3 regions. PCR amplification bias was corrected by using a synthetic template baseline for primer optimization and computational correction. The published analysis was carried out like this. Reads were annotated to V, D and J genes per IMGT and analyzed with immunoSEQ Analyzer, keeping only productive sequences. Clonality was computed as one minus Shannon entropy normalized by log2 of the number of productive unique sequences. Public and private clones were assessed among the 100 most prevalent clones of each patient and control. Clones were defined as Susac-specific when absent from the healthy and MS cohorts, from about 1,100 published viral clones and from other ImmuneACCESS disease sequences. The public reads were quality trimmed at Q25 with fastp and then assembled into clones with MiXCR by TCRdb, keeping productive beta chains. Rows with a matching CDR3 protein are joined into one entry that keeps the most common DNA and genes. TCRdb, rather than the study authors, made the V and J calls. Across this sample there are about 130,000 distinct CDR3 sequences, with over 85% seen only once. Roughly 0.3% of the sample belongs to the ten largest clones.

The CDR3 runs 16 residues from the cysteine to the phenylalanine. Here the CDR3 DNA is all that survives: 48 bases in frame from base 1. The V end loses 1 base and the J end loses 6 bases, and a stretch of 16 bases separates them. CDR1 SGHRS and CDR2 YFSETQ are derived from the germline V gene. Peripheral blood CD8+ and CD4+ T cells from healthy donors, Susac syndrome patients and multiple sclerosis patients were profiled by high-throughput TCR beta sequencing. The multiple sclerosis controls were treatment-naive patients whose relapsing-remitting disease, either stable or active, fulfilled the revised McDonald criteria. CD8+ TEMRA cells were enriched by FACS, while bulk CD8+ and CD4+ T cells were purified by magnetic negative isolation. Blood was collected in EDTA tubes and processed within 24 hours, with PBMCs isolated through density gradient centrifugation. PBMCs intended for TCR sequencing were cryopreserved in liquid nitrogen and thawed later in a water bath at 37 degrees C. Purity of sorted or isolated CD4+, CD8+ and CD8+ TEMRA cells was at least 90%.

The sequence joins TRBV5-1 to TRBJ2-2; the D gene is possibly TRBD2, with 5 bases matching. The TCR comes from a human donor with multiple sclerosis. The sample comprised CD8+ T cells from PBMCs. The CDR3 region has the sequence CASSLYRTPGAGELFF. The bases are TGCGCCAGCAGCTTGTACCGGACCCCCGGGGCCGGGGAGCTGTTTTTT. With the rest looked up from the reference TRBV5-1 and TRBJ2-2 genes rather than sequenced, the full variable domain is KAGVTQTPRYLIKTRGQQVTLSCSPISGHRSVSWYQQTPGQGLQFLFEYFSETQRNKGNFPGRFSGRQFSNSRSEMNVSTLELGDSALYLCASSLYRTPGAGELFFGEGSRLTVL.